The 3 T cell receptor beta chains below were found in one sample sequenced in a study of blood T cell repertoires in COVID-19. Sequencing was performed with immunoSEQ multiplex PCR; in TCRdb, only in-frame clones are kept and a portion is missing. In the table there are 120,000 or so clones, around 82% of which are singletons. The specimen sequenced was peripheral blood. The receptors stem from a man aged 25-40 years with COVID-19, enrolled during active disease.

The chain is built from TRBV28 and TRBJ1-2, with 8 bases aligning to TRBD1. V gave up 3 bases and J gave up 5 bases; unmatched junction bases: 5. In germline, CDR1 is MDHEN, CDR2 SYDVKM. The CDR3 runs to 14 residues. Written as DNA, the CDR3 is TGTGCCAGCAGTTTGCCCGGGACAGGTTATGGCTACACCTTC. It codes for CASSLPGTGYGYTF.

CDR3 in amino acids: CATRWDTAIKGNQPQHF. In DNA, the CDR3 is TGTGCCACCCGCTGGGACACCGCTATCAAGGGCAATCAGCCCCAGCATTTT. The chain employs TRBV25-1 and TRBJ1-5; D may be TRBD1 (6 bases). The CDR3 is 17 amino acids. Germline CDR1 MGHDK, CDR2 SYGVNS. V shed 10 bases and J shed 2 bases, with 24 bases lying between them.

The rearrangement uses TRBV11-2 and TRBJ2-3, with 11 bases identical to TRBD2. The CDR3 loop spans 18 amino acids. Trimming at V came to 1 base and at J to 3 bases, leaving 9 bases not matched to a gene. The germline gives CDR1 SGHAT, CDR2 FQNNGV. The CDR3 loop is CASSLVLRVAGGTDTQYF. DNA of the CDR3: TGTGCCAGCAGCTTAGTCCTTAGGGTAGCGGGGGGGACAGATACGCAGTATTTT.